These 11 T cell receptor beta chains share one sample of origin, sequenced in a study of T cell responses to AZD1222 COVID-19 vaccine. TCRdb's copy holds only in-frame clones and misses some; the assay was immunoSEQ multiplex PCR. The table has roughly 120,000 clones, roughly 90% seen once. The material sequenced was peripheral blood, taken on day 0 of AZD1222 vaccination. The receptor source for this set is an adult in good health.

V is TRBV12-3 or TRBV12-4 and J is TRBJ1-2; tentatively, D is TRBD1 (6 bases). Trimming pared 1 base from V and 8 bases from J, leaving 11 bases between. The CDR3 runs 13 residues. CDR3 sequence: CASSLDPGVGYTF. In DNA form, the CDR3 reads TGTGCCAGCAGTTTAGACCCAGGGGTCGGCTACACCTTC.

The V gene is TRBV27, the J gene TRBJ2-2; D could derive from TRBD1 or TRBD2 (5 bases each). CDR3 length: 14 residues. Germline CDR1 MNHEY, CDR2 SMNVEV (reference sequence). V was pared by 6 bases and J by 2 bases, with 10 bases between. Written as DNA, the CDR3 is TGTGCCAGCAGCTCGGGACCAAACACCGGGGAGCTGTTTTTT. Protein product: CASSSGPNTGELFF.

This clone was seen a single time. V and J are TRBV30 and TRBJ2-3; 8 bases map to TRBD2. Unmatched junction bases numbered 21, after V lost 3 bases and J lost 4 bases. This CDR3 comprises 19 residues. In germline, CDR1 is GTSNPN, CDR2 SVGIG (reference sequence). Here the CDR3 DNA reads TGTGCCTGGAGGGACCCCTTAGGGCTCCACGGGAGGGCGGCAGATACGCAGTATTTT. It yields the protein CAWRDPLGLHGRAADTQYF.

V is TRBV7-2 and J is TRBJ1-1, with D possibly matching TRBD1 (5 bases). Trimming removed 3 bases from V and 2 bases from J, with 13 bases in between. This CDR3 has 15 amino acids. Germline V gives CDR1 SGHTA, CDR2 FQGNSA. The CDR3 is CASSFQGSSNTEAFF. For the CDR3, the DNA is TGTGCCAGCAGCTTTCAGGGAAGCAGTAACACTGAAGCTTTCTTT.

In this sample, this clone turned up a few times. The gene calls are TRBV7-9 and TRBJ2-6; 9 bases match TRBD1. CDR1 is SEHNR, CDR2 FQNEAQ, per germline (reference sequence). CDR3 length equals 18 residues. Unmatched junction bases numbered 5, after V lost 2 bases and J lost 0 bases. The CDR3 nucleotides read TGTGCCAGCAGCTTAAGGGGGACAGGGATCTCTGGGGCCAACGTCCTGACTTTC. Its protein is CASSLRGTGISGANVLTF.

Note on this clone: The CDR3 ends on some other residue instead of the conserved phenylalanine or tryptophan, so this is likely a read error. Because the CDR3's place on the DNA is in doubt, the DNA is left out and the CDR3 is given as listed by TCRdb. This chain connects TRBV2 to TRBJ1-2; the table names TRBD1, a call not compared with the DNA. The CDR3 sequence runs 11 residues, both termini included. The germline V gene encodes CDR1 SNHLY and CDR2 FYNNEI. CDR3 sequence: CASRRDRGYIL.

This rearrangement joins TRBV5-4 to TRBJ1-5; perhaps TRBD1 as D (6 bases). The CDR3 sequence is 14 residues long. V lost 4 bases and J lost 6, with 14 bases in between. Germline V lookup: CDR1 SGHNT, CDR2 YYREEE (reference sequence). CDR3 nucleotides: TGTGCCAGCAGCATACAGGGAGCCCCTCAGCCCCAGCATTTT. This sequence encodes CASSIQGAPQPQHF.

This chain joins TRBV7-2 and TRBJ2-7, with unresolved D. In germline, CDR1 is SGHTA, CDR2 FQGNSA. Trimming took 3 bases from V and 1 from J, leaving 13 bases between them. The CDR3 is 15 residues long. The DNA for the CDR3 is TGTGCCAGCAGCTTGGGTTTAGGAATTTCCTACGAGCAGTACTTC. Translating it yields CASSLGLGISYEQYF. Full variable domain (outside the CDR3, taken from reference TRBV7-2 and TRBJ2-7): GAGVSQSPSNKVTEKGKDVELRCDPISGHTALYWYRQSLGQGLEFLIYFQGNSAPDKSGLPSDRFSAERTGGSVSTLTIQRTQQEDSAVYLCASSLGLGISYEQYFGPGTRLTVT.

The rearrangement joins TRBV24-1 to TRBJ1-4, with 9 bases that match TRBD1. V lost 2 bases to trimming and J lost 7 bases; unmatched junction nucleotides: 4. CDR3 length: 15 amino acids. From germline, CDR1 is KGHDR and CDR2 SFDVKD. The CDR3 spells CATSDSRTGAEKLFF. Here the CDR3 DNA reads TGTGCCACCAGTGATTCAAGGACAGGGGCTGAAAAACTGTTTTTT.

The CDR3: CASSMRQGDPYEQYF. In nucleotides, the CDR3 is TGTGCCAGCAGCATGCGACAGGGGGACCCCTACGAGCAGTACTTC. The chain employs TRBV7-6 and TRBJ2-7; 9 bases are shared with TRBD1. The CDR3 consists of 15 residues. The junction had 7 bases not matched to a gene; V was cut back by 5 bases and J by 2 bases. From germline, CDR1 is SGHVS and CDR2 FNYEAQ.

The gene calls are TRBV24-1 and TRBJ2-1; a weak D match, TRBD1 (5 bases). CDR3 length: 15 residues. Germline V gives CDR1 KGHDR, CDR2 SFDVKD. Trimming took 2 bases from V and 7 from J, leaving 14 bases between them. CDR3 sequence (DNA): TGTGCCACCAGTGATTCAAGGGGCGCCGGGAATGAGCAGTTCTTC. The encoded protein is CATSDSRGAGNEQFF.